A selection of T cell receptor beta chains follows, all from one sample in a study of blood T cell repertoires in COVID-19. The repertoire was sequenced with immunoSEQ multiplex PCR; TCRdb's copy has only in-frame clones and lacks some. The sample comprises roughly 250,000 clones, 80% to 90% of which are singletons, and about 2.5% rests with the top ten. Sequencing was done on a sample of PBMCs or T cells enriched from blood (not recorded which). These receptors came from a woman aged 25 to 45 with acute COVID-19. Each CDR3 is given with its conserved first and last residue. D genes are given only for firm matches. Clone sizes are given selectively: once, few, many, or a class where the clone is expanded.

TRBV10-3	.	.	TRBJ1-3	CATVQSSGNTIYF	TGTGCCACCGTACAGAGCTCTGGAAACACCATATATTTT
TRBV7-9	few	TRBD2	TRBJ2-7	CASSLSGTGGEQYF	TGTGCCAGCAGCTTATCGGGGACGGGAGGCGAGCAGTACTTC
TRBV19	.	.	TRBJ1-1	CASREPDRWNTEAFF	TGTGCCAGTAGAGAGCCGGACAGATGGAACACTGAAGCTTTCTTT
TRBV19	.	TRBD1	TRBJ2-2	CASSQGANTGELFF	TGTGCCAGTTCCCAGGGGGCGAACACCGGGGAGCTGTTTTTT
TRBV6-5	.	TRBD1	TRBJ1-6	CASNRDSGDSPLHF	TGTGCCAGTAACAGGGACAGTGGCGATTCACCCCTCCACTTT
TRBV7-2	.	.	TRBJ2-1	CASAGLRNEQFF	TGTGCCAGCGCGGGACTTCGCAATGAGCAGTTCTTC
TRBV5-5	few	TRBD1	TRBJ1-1	CASSLVTGVGGNTEAFF	TGTGCCAGCAGCTTGGTCACAGGGGTAGGGGGGAACACTGAAGCTTTCTTT
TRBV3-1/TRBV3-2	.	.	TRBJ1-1	CASKSDRLLNTEAFF	TGTGCCAGCAAATCGGACAGATTATTGAACACTGAAGCTTTCTTT
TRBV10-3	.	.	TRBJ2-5	CAISEAREETQYF	TGTGCCATCAGTGAGGCGAGGGAAGAGACCCAGTACTTC
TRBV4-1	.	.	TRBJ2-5	CASSQDPQGWETQYF	TGCGCCAGCAGCCAAGATCCGCAGGGATGGGAGACCCAGTACTTC
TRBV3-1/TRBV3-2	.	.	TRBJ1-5	CASSQPPNNQPQHF	TGTGCCAGCAGCCAACCCCCCAACAATCAGCCCCAGCATTTT
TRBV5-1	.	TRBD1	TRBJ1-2	CASSLGQQGNYGYTF	TGCGCCAGCAGCTTGGGTCAACAGGGGAACTATGGCTACACCTTC
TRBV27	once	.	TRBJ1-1	CASRSVGTEAFF	TGTGCCAGCCGTTCAGTTGGCACTGAAGCTTTCTTT
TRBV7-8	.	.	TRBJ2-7	CASSLGSRAGRRYEQYF	TGTGCCAGCAGCTTAGGGTCGAGGGCGGGGAGACGGTACGAGCAGTACTTC
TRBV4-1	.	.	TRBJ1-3	CASSQADSGNTIYF	TGCGCCAGCAGCCAGGCGGACTCTGGAAACACCATATATTTT
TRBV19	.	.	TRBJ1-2	CASPSAQEEIRYGYTF	TGTGCCAGCCCCTCTGCCCAGGAGGAGATCCGCTATGGCTACACCTTC
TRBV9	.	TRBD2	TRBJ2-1	CASSVGTSGGSYNEQFF	TGTGCCAGCAGCGTGGGGACTAGCGGGGGGTCCTACAATGAGCAGTTCTTC
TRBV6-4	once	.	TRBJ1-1	CASSEKGGITEAFF	TGTGCCAGCAGTGAAAAGGGAGGAATCACTGAAGCTTTCTTT
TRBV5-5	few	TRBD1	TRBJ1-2	CASSLDGTGGYGYTF	TGTGCCAGCAGCTTGGATGGGACAGGGGGGTATGGCTACACCTTC
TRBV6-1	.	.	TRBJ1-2	CASSDGAGYGYTF	TGTGCCAGCAGTGACGGCGCAGGCTATGGCTACACCTTC
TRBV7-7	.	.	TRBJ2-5	CASCRSRKETQYF	TGTGCTAGCTGTAGGAGCAGAAAAGAGACCCAGTACTTC
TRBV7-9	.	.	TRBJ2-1	CASSLGAALNEQFF	TGTGCCAGCAGCTTAGGGGCAGCTTTAAATGAGCAGTTCTTC
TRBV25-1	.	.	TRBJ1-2	CASSNQGTYGYTF	TGTGCCAGTTCGAATCAGGGGACCTATGGCTACACCTTC
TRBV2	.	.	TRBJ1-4	CASIHPGRGEKLFF	TGTGCCAGCATCCACCCCGGTAGAGGCGAAAAACTGTTTTTT
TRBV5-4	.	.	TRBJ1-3	CASSFYRANTIYF	TGTGCCAGCAGCTTCTACAGGGCAAACACCATATATTTT
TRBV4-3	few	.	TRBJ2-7	CASSQNFRTTTPGEQYF	TGCGCCAGCAGCCAGAACTTCCGGACAACAACCCCGGGCGAGCAGTACTTC
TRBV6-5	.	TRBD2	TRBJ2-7	CASKRQAGASYEQYF	TGTGCCAGCAAGCGGCAAGCGGGGGCCTCCTACGAGCAGTACTTC
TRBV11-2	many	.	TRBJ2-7	CASSPSIGRYEQYF	TGTGCCAGCAGCCCTTCGATCGGTCGGTACGAGCAGTACTTC
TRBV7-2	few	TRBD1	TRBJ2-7	CASSASGTDPYEQYF	TGTGCCAGCAGCGCCTCCGGGACAGACCCCTACGAGCAGTACTTC
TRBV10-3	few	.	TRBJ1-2	CATWTAYGYTF	TGTGCCACTTGGACAGCCTATGGCTACACCTTC
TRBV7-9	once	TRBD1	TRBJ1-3	CASSLASGQQNTIYF	TGTGCCAGCAGCTTAGCCTCGGGACAGCAAAACACCATATATTTT
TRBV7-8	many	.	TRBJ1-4	CASSSFQGAHHEKLFF	TGTGCCAGCAGCTCCTTCCAAGGGGCCCACCATGAAAAACTGTTTTTT
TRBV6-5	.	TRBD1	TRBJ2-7	CASSPGQPYEQYF	TGTGCCAGCAGTCCGGGACAGCCTTACGAGCAGTACTTC
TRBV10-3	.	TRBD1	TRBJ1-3	CAIREGQGADSGNTIYF	TGTGCCATCAGAGAAGGACAGGGCGCTGACTCTGGAAACACCATATATTTT
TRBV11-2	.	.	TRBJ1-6	CASRVPGMSVRSPLHF	TGTGCCAGCAGAGTCCCCGGGATGTCGGTGAGGTCACCCCTCCACTTT
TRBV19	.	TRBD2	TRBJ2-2	CASSISSGGSGELFF	TGTGCCAGTAGTATATCTAGCGGGGGTTCCGGGGAGCTGTTTTTT
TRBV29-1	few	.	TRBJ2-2	CSVDSDGELFF	TGCAGCGTTGATTCAGACGGGGAGCTGTTTTTT
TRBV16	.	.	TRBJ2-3	CASSQYQTGNTDTQYF	TGTGCCAGCAGCCAATATCAAACAGGGAACACAGATACGCAGTATTTT
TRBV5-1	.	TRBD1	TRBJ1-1	CASSATGVEAFF	TGCGCCAGCAGCGCTACAGGGGTCGAAGCTTTCTTT
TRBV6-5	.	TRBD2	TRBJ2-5	CASSRGTSSLETQYF	TGTGCCAGCAGTCGCGGGACTAGCTCCCTAGAGACCCAGTACTTC
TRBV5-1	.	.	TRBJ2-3	CASSLSRDTDTQYF	TGCGCCAGCAGCTTGAGCCGAGACACAGATACGCAGTATTTT
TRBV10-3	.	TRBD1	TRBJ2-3	CAISRDSLTDTQYF	TGTGCCATCAGCCGGGACAGTCTCACAGATACGCAGTATTTT